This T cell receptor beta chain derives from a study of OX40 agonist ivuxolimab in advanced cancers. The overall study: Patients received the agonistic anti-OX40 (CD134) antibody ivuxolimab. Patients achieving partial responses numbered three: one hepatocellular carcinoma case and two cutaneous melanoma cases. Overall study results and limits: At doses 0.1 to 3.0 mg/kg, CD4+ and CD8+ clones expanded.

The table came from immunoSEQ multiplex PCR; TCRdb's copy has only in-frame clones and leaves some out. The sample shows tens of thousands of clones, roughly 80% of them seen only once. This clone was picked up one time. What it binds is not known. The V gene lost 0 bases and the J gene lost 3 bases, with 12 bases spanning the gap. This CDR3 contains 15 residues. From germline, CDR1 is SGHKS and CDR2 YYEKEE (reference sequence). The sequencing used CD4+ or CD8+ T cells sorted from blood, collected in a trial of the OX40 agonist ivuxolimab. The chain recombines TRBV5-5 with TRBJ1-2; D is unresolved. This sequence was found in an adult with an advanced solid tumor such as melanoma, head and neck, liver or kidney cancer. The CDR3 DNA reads TGTGCCAGCAGCTTGGGCGTTACGGACCACTATGGCTACACCTTC. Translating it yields CASSLGVTDHYGYTF.